This T cell receptor (beta chain) came from a study of blood T cell repertoires in COVID-19. Looking at the study overall: Samples of COVID-19 (acute and convalescent) were obtained from the United States, Italy and Spain.

Sequencing was performed with immunoSEQ multiplex PCR; in TCRdb, only in-frame clones are kept and a portion is missing. Altogether fewer than 200,000 clones are present, about four fifths being singletons, with the ten largest covering more than 10%. V dropped 4 bases and J dropped 6 bases, with 18 bases sitting between them. The CDR3 is 15 residues long. Germline CDR1 reads MGHRA; CDR2 reads YSYEKL. The sequence was obtained from a woman of 80 years or more with COVID-19, enrolled during active disease. This chain connects TRBV4-1 to TRBJ1-1, with D tentatively TRBD1 (6 bases). The sample taken for sequencing was peripheral blood. CDR3 region: CASSPPTGKIAEAFF. Written as DNA, the CDR3 is TGCGCCAGCAGCCCTCCGACAGGAAAGATCGCTGAAGCTTTCTTT.